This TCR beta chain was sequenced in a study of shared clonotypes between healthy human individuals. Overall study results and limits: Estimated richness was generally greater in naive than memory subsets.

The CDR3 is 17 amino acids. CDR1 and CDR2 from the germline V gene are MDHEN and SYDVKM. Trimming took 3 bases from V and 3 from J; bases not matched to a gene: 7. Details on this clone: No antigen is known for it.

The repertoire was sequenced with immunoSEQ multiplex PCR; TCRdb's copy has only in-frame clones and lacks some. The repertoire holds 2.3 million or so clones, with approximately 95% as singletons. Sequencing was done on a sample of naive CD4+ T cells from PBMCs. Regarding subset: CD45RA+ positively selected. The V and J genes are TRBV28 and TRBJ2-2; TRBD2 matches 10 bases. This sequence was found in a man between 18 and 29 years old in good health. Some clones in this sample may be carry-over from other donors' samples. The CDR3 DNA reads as TGTGCCAGCAGTTTTCTAGCGGGAGATTCGTACACCGGGGAGCTGTTTTTT. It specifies CASSFLAGDSYTGELFF.